Listed below are T cell receptor beta chains from one sample, sequenced in a study of cytomegalovirus exposure and HLA in healthy donors. TCRdb's copy holds only in-frame clones and misses some; the assay was immunoSEQ multiplex PCR. Of fewer than 250,000 clones detected, around 79% appear once; the ten largest clones hold 0.2% to 0.25%. Material for sequencing was PBMCs. The receptors were sampled from a girl aged 2 to 10 in good health and CMV-seronegative. Each CDR3 is given with its conserved first and last residue. The D gene is left open where the match is weak. Part of the rows lack a size; the others show once, few, many or a class for expanded clones.

d_gene,len,j_gene,abundance,v_gene,CDR3aa,CDR3nt
.,18,TRBJ2-7,.,TRBV6-4,CASSGRGPSPYRSYEQYF,TGTGCCAGCAGTGGGAGGGGACCCTCACCCTACCGCTCCTACGAGCAGTACTTC
.,11,TRBJ2-7,.,TRBV27,CASSFLGTNYF,TGTGCCAGCAGTTTCTTAGGGACAAATTACTTC
.,16,TRBJ1-5,.,TRBV5-1,CASSLGTGNSNQPQHF,TGCGCCAGCAGCTTGGGTACGGGAAATAGCAATCAGCCCCAGCATTTT
TRBD1,14,TRBJ1-2,.,TRBV4-2,CASSQGTGNHGYTF,TGTGCCAGCAGCCAGGGGACAGGGAACCATGGCTACACCTTC
.,12,TRBJ2-5,.,TRBV5-1,CASSPGRETQYF,TGCGCCAGCAGCCCTGGGAGAGAGACCCAGTACTTC
.,16,TRBJ2-1,.,TRBV5-4,CASSLPGSGTYNEQFF,TGTGCCAGCAGCTTGCCAGGCTCTGGGACTTATAATGAGCAGTTCTTC
TRBD2,14,TRBJ2-7,.,TRBV5-4,CASSRLADSYEQYF,TGTGCCAGCAGCCGACTAGCGGACTCCTACGAGCAGTACTTC
.,14,TRBJ1-2,.,TRBV29-1,CSVGRELSLEGYTF,TGCAGCGTTGGCAGGGAACTTTCCCTTGAGGGCTACACCTTC
.,16,TRBJ2-1,.,TRBV9,CASSVGHTGIVNEQFF,TGTGCCAGCAGCGTAGGTCACACAGGGATCGTCAATGAGCAGTTCTTC
TRBD1,13,TRBJ1-2,once,TRBV30,CAFMTGANYGYTF,TGTGCCTTTATGACAGGGGCTAACTATGGCTACACCTTC
.,19,TRBJ2-7,.,TRBV7-6,CASSLTLGDPPSGIYEQYF,TGTGCCAGCAGCTTAACTCTGGGAGACCCTCCCAGCGGCATATACGAGCAGTACTTC
TRBD1,15,TRBJ1-4,.,TRBV4-3,CASSPSGGPNEKLFF,TGCGCCAGCAGCCCGTCAGGGGGGCCTAATGAAAAACTGTTTTTT
TRBD2,16,TRBJ2-3,.,TRBV9,CASSADGGAREDTQYF,TGTGCCAGCAGCGCAGACGGGGGGGCCCGTGAAGATACGCAGTATTTT
TRBD1,15,TRBJ1-5,few,TRBV7-8,CASSLGVTGIQPQHF,TGTGCCAGCAGCTTAGGTGTGACAGGGATTCAGCCCCAGCATTTT
TRBD2,16,TRBJ2-5,.,TRBV10-3,CAISQQYGGAGETQYF,TGTGCCATCAGCCAGCAATACGGGGGGGCCGGGGAGACCCAGTACTTC
.,14,TRBJ1-5,.,TRBV7-2,CASSLQFLNQPQHF,TGTGCCAGCAGCTTACAGTTCCTTAATCAGCCCCAGCATTTT
TRBD1,12,TRBJ1-1,.,TRBV10-3,CATRQGTTEAFF,TGTGCCACTAGACAGGGGACAACTGAAGCTTTCTTT
TRBD2,16,TRBJ2-3,.,TRBV10-1,CASSESGGRATDTQYF,TGCGCCAGCAGTGAGTCTGGCGGGAGGGCCACAGATACGCAGTATTTT
.,12,TRBJ1-2,.,TRBV19,CASTPDSYGYTF,TGTGCCAGTACCCCGGACAGTTATGGCTACACCTTC
.,14,TRBJ1-2,.,TRBV9,CASSAHRDMGGYTF,TGTGCCAGCAGCGCCCACAGGGACATGGGTGGCTACACCTTC
TRBD1,13,TRBJ1-1,.,TRBV6-1,CASSAGQAGEAFF,TGTGCCAGCAGTGCAGGACAGGCGGGGGAAGCTTTCTTT
TRBD1,15,TRBJ2-3,few,TRBV7-3,CASSLQGARAGTQYF,TGTGCCAGCAGTCTACAGGGGGCACGGGCCGGTACGCAGTATTTT
.,14,TRBJ2-7,once,TRBV27,CASKLSQGSYEQYF,TGTGCCAGCAAACTTTCCCAGGGCTCCTACGAGCAGTACTTC
TRBD2,16,TRBJ2-7,.,TRBV5-1,CASSLVLAGGPYEQYF,TGCGCCAGCAGCTTGGTGCTAGCGGGAGGGCCCTACGAGCAGTACTTC
TRBD2,16,TRBJ2-4,.,TRBV6-6,CASRTSGSGSVNIQYF,TGTGCCAGCAGGACTAGCGGGAGTGGTTCGGTAAACATTCAGTACTTC
TRBD2,14,TRBJ2-1,.,TRBV10-3,CAISAREGTNEQFF,TGTGCCATCAGTGCGCGGGAGGGTACCAATGAGCAGTTCTTC
.,13,TRBJ2-3,.,TRBV6-5,CASSYHLTDTQYF,TGTGCCAGCAGTTACCACCTAACAGATACGCAGTATTTT
.,14,TRBJ1-2,.,TRBV7-2,CASSPREVFYGYTF,TGTGCCAGCAGCCCACGGGAAGTATTCTATGGCTACACCTTC
.,15,TRBJ2-7,.,TRBV6-1,CASSESAGSYYEQYF,TGTGCCAGCAGTGAGTCGGCGGGGTCTTACTACGAGCAGTACTTC
.,10,TRBJ2-1,.,TRBV30,CAWSVDEQFF,TGTGCCTGGAGTGTCGATGAGCAGTTCTTC
.,15,TRBJ1-1,.,TRBV10-1,CASSESPGENTEAFF,TGCGCCAGCAGTGAGTCGCCAGGGGAGAACACTGAAGCTTTCTTT
.,11,TRBJ1-1,.,TRBV6-6,CASSSDTEAFF,TGTGCCAGCTCCTCGGACACTGAAGCTTTCTTT
.,15,TRBJ2-7,.,TRBV18,CASSPAGYPSAEQYF,TGTGCCAGCTCCCCGGCGGGTTACCCTTCCGCCGAGCAGTACTTC
.,13,TRBJ1-5,.,TRBV9,CASSRDSNQPQHF,TGTGCCAGCAGCCGAGATAGCAATCAGCCCCAGCATTTT
.,13,TRBJ2-7,few,TRBV7-9,CASSATHRVEQYF,TGTGCCAGCAGCGCCACCCACAGGGTCGAGCAGTACTTC
.,16,TRBJ1-3,.,TRBV5-1,CASALNLIRAGNTIYF,TGCGCCAGCGCCCTCAACCTAATAAGAGCTGGAAACACCATATATTTT
TRBD1,18,TRBJ1-5,few,TRBV6-1,CASSARFVPGQGAKPQHF,TGTGCCAGCAGTGCCCGCTTTGTTCCGGGACAGGGGGCTAAGCCCCAGCATTTT
.,15,TRBJ2-3,.,TRBV9,CASTPELGATDTQYF,TGTGCCAGCACCCCGGAGCTGGGGGCAACAGATACGCAGTATTTT
.,15,TRBJ1-5,.,TRBV4-2,CASSQDWGGMQPQHF,TGTGCCAGCAGCCAAGATTGGGGGGGCATGCAGCCCCAGCATTTT
TRBD2,16,TRBJ2-5,.,TRBV11-1,CASSLGVGGAGETQYF,TGTGCCAGCAGCTTAGGGGTCGGGGGGGCCGGCGAGACCCAGTACTTC
TRBD2,15,TRBJ2-2,.,TRBV5-4,CASSSGGSGTGELFF,TGTGCCAGCAGTTCGGGGGGGAGTGGCACCGGGGAGCTGTTTTTT
.,16,TRBJ2-1,.,TRBV12-1,CASSYWTGDGNNEQFF,TGTGCCAGCAGCTATTGGACAGGGGACGGGAACAATGAGCAGTTCTTC
.,15,TRBJ2-1,few,TRBV11-2,CASRQGAGGYNEQFF,TGTGCCAGCCGCCAGGGGGCGGGAGGGTACAATGAGCAGTTCTTC
TRBD2,17,TRBJ2-3,.,TRBV18,CASSPQTSGSFRDTQYF,TGTGCCAGCTCACCCCAGACTAGCGGGAGCTTTAGGGATACGCAGTATTTT
TRBD1,17,TRBJ1-2,.,TRBV18,CASSSGEDRVSRGGYTF,TGTGCCAGCTCATCAGGTGAGGACAGGGTGTCCCGAGGCGGCTACACCTTC
.,15,TRBJ1-2,.,TRBV19,CASSIDTGASYGYTF,TGTGCCAGTAGTATAGATACCGGTGCTTCGTATGGCTACACCTTC
TRBD1,16,TRBJ2-1,.,TRBV4-1,CASSQRGTGSYNEQFF,TGCGCCAGCAGCCAACGCGGGACAGGGTCCTACAATGAGCAGTTCTTC
.,15,TRBJ1-1,.,TRBV27,CASSLSWGHGTEAFF,TGTGCCAGCAGTTTATCGTGGGGGCACGGCACTGAAGCTTTCTTT
TRBD1,15,TRBJ1-4,.,TRBV12-5,CASGLSGGRVEKLFF,TGTGCTAGTGGTTTGTCAGGGGGAAGGGTTGAAAAACTGTTTTTT
TRBD1,17,TRBJ1-5,.,TRBV5-6,CASSLRDRGYSNQPQHF,TGTGCCAGCAGCTTGAGAGACAGGGGTTATAGCAATCAGCCCCAGCATTTT
.,11,TRBJ1-6,few,TRBV27,CASSSVGALHF,TGTGCCAGCAGTTCCGTAGGGGCCCTCCACTTT
.,13,TRBJ1-4,.,TRBV6-5,CASSQPYGGKLFF,TGTGCCAGCAGCCAACCGTATGGAGGGAAACTGTTTTTT
.,13,TRBJ2-5,.,TRBV4-2,CASSQTGDKTQYF,TGTGCCAGCAGCCAAACCGGGGATAAGACCCAGTACTTC
.,13,TRBJ1-1,.,TRBV29-1,CSVVDGRNTEAFF,TGCAGCGTTGTTGATGGCAGGAACACTGAAGCTTTCTTT
.,14,TRBJ1-4,.,TRBV25-1,CASREQGPNEKLFF,TGTGCCAGCAGGGAACAGGGCCCTAATGAAAAACTGTTTTTT
TRBD2,12,TRBJ2-3,few,TRBV2,CASRLAGDTQYF,TGTGCCAGCAGACTAGCGGGAGATACGCAGTATTTT